These 4 T cell receptor beta chains originate from one sample sequenced in a study of T cells in localized non-small cell lung cancer (dated by TCRdb to about 2020). Libraries were constructed by the immunoSEQ multiplex PCR assay. Drawn from immuneACCESS, this table holds only the in-frame rearrangements with V and J called that TCRdb kept. Clones are partly lost; checked studies trace under half to an unresolved V gene and leave the rest unexplained. The sample has approximately 30,000 clones on record, about 90% of them singletons. In total, the top ten clones hold less than 3.5% of the sample. Sequences were derived from peripheral blood, sampled before any cancer treatment. The receptors stem from a woman aged 18-50 years with stage I lung adenocarcinoma.

Here the CDR3 reads CASTSLGNSKETQYF. Here the CDR3 DNA reads TGTGCCAGCACCTCCCTCGGGAATTCGAAAGAGACCCAGTACTTC. The chain couples TRBV27 to TRBJ2-5, with D possibly being TRBD2 (5 bases). The germline gives CDR1 MNHEY, CDR2 SMNVEV (reference sequence). The CDR3 totals 15 residues. V was cut by 7 bases and J by 3 bases, with 18 bases left in between.

The chain is built from TRBV7-2 and TRBJ1-4, with D uncertain. The germline CDR1 and CDR2 sequences are SGHTA and FQGNSA. The V end lost 0 bases, the J end lost 2 bases, and 4 bases lay between the germline ends. The CDR3 length is 14 residues. CDR3 protein: CASSLAGTNEKLFF. In DNA form, the CDR3 reads TGTGCCAGCAGCTTAGCAGGGACTAATGAAAAACTGTTTTTT.

This rearrangement joins TRBV5-1 to TRBJ2-5, with TRBD2 matching over 7 bases. The closer fit of TRBJ2-7 to the DNA end suggests the J call may be wrong. CDR3 length equals 16 residues. Germline V CDR1 and CDR2: SGHRS, YFSETQ. The CDR3 region is CASSPEAGGSTYEQYF. DNA for the CDR3: TGCGCCAGCAGCCCGGAGGCCGGCGGGAGTACCTACGAGCAGTACTTC.

This chain connects TRBV7-9 to TRBJ2-7, with D perhaps matching TRBD2 (6 bases). Trimming left V 1 base short and J 3 bases short, with 13 bases between. This CDR3 spans 15 amino acids. The V gene's germline CDR1 is SEHNR and CDR2 FQNEAQ (reference sequence). The CDR3 nucleotides are TGTGCCAGCAGCTTAGGTTTGGGGACTGACTACGAGCAGTACTTC. It is translated as CASSLGLGTDYEQYF.